These 10 T cell receptor beta chains came from one sample sequenced in a study of T cell responses to AZD1222 COVID-19 vaccine. Only in-frame clones appear in the TCRdb table, and some are missing; sequencing was by immunoSEQ multiplex PCR. The table includes 95,000 to 100,000 clones, roughly nine tenths detected once. Source: peripheral blood, taken on day 0 of AZD1222 vaccination. These TCRs come from an adult in good health.

The gene calls are TRBV2 and TRBJ1-3, with 7 nucleotides matching TRBD1. The V gene's germline CDR1 is SNHLY and CDR2 FYNNEI. The CDR3 length is 13 residues. The ends lost 6 bases at V and 8 bases at J; junction bases unmatched: 7. CDR3 DNA sequence: TGTGCCAGCAGGGACTGGACAGGTTACACCATATATTTT. It is translated as CASRDWTGYTIYF.

This chain uses TRBV9 with TRBJ2-1; TRBD2 matches at 11 bases. V gave up 4 bases and J gave up 10 bases; unmatched junction bases: 10. Per the germline V gene, CDR1 is SGDLS and CDR2 is YYNGEE. This CDR3 is 15 amino acids long. The DNA for the CDR3 is TGTGCCAGCAGCTTTAGCGGGGGGGCTGCGGTCGAGCAGTTCTTC. Translated: CASSFSGGAAVEQFF.

V is TRBV4-1 and J is TRBJ2-2; D is undetermined. This CDR3 region has 14 residues. Germline CDR1 and CDR2: MGHRA and YSYEKL. Trimming took off 7 bases at V and 6 bases at J, with 15 bases between the two ends. CDR3 sequence reads: CASTPTFGPGELFF. CDR3 in DNA: TGCGCCAGCACTCCAACCTTTGGGCCCGGGGAGCTGTTTTTT.

This rearrangement joins TRBV2 to TRBJ1-5; D is perhaps TRBD1 (5 bases). V was pared by 5 bases and J by 0 bases, with 14 bases between. The CDR3 covers 16 residues. Germline V CDR1 and CDR2: SNHLY, FYNNEI. The CDR3 DNA follows: TGTGCCAGCAGTCTATGGAGGGGAAGTAGCAATCAGCCCCAGCATTTT. It codes for CASSLWRGSSNQPQHF. The whole variable domain, filled in from reference TRBV2 and TRBJ1-5, reads EPEVTQTPSHQVTQMGQEVILRCVPISNHLYFYWYRQILGQKVEFLVSFYNNEISEKSEIFDDQFSVERPDGSNFTLKIRSTKLEDSAMYFCASSLWRGSSNQPQHFGDGTRLSIL.

The V and J genes are TRBV6-1 and TRBJ1-5, with no clear D. Germline CDR1 is MNHNS and CDR2 is SASEGT. Trimming stripped 3 bases from V and 2 bases from J, with 11 bases between. The CDR3 extends over 15 amino acids. CDR3 coding DNA: TGTGCCAGCAGTGATGTGCGGAATGGCAATCAGCCCCAGCATTTT. As protein: CASSDVRNGNQPQHF.

This clone came up once. This chain connects TRBV19 to TRBJ2-7, with D possibly called TRBD1 or TRBD2 (6 bases each). The V end lost 4 bases, the J end lost 3 bases, and 13 bases lay between the germline ends. Germline CDR1 LNHDA, CDR2 SQIVND (reference sequence). This CDR3 has 14 residues. The CDR3: CASSTGARFYEQYF. DNA of the CDR3: TGTGCCAGTAGTACGGGGGCACGGTTCTACGAGCAGTACTTC. Supplemented by reference TRBV19 and TRBJ2-7, the full variable domain reads DGGITQSPKYLFRKEGQNVTLSCEQNLNHDAMYWYRQDPGQGLRLIYYSQIVNDFQKGDIAEGYSVSREKKESFPLTVTSAQKNPTAFYLCASSTGARFYEQYFGPGTRLTVT.

This chain links TRBV10-3 with TRBJ1-5; no clear D gene. The CDR3 covers 14 residues. The V end was cut by 4 bases, the J end by 5 bases, with 12 bases between. Germline V gene lookup returns CDR1 ENHRY and CDR2 SYGVKD. As DNA, the CDR3 is TGTGCCATCAGTGTACGTTCGGAGGATCAGCCCCAGCATTTT. This codes for CAISVRSEDQPQHF.

The rearrangement uses TRBV30 and TRBJ1-1, with 8 bases that match TRBD1. This CDR3 region has 14 residues. Trimming took 3 bases from V and 1 from J; bases not matched to a gene: 4. Germline V gene data show CDR1 as GTSNPN and CDR2 as SVGIG (reference sequence). The CDR3, as DNA: TGTGCCTGGAGGTCTGGACAGGGGAACACTGAAGCTTTCTTT. Encoded protein: CAWRSGQGNTEAFF.

This clone was seen once. The chain combines TRBV15 with TRBJ1-1; TRBD1 matches 10 bases. The CDR3 length is 19 residues. Unmatched junction bases numbered 16, after V lost 3 bases and J lost 3 bases. Germline assignment: CDR1 LNHNV and CDR2 YYDKDF (reference sequence). The CDR3 protein is CATSRSLRDRGSYYTEAFF. The CDR3, as DNA: TGTGCCACCAGCAGGTCTCTCCGGGACAGGGGATCTTATTACACTGAAGCTTTCTTT.

The J gene is TRBJ1-1, the V gene TRBV14; D might be TRBD1 (5 bases). The germline gives CDR1 SGHDN, CDR2 FVKESK. V lost 0 bases and J 5 bases, leaving 13 bases between the germline ends. The CDR3 totals 15 residues. CDR3 region: CASSQDWGIGTEAFF. CDR3 DNA: TGTGCCAGCAGCCAAGATTGGGGGATCGGGACTGAAGCTTTCTTT.